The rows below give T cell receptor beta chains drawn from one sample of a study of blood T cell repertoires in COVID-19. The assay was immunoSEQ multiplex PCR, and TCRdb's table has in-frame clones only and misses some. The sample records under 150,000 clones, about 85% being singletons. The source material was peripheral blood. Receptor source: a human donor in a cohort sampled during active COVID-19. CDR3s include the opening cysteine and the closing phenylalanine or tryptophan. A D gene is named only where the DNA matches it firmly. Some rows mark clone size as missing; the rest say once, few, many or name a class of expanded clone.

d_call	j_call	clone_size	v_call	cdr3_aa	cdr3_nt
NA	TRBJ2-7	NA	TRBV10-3	CAISGSQSSYEQYF	TGTGCCATCAGTGGGAGTCAGAGCTCCTACGAGCAGTACTTC
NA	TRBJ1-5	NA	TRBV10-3	CAISEPGAYPQHF	TGTGCCATCAGTGAACCGGGTGCATATCCCCAGCATTTT
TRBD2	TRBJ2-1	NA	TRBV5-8	CASSPPGGEQFF	TGTGCCAGCAGCCCCCCGGGGGGAGAGCAGTTCTTC
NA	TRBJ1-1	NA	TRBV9	CASRGQNTEAFF	TGTGCCAGCAGAGGACAGAACACTGAAGCTTTCTTT
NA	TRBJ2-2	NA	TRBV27	CASSLLYPGGGELFF	TGTGCCAGCAGTTTATTGTACCCAGGAGGCGGGGAGCTGTTTTTT
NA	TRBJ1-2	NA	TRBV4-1	CASSHRTGGGYTF	TGCGCCAGCAGCCACCGCACTGGAGGAGGCTACACCTTC
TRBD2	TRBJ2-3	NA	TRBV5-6	CASSLGPSSGGVPDTQYF	TGTGCCAGCAGCTTGGGCCCCTCTAGCGGGGGGGTTCCAGATACGCAGTATTTT
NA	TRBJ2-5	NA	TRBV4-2	CASSGHRETQYF	TGTGCCAGCAGCGGACATCGAGAGACCCAGTACTTC
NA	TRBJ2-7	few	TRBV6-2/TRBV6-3	CASSYGTGYEQYF	TGTGCCAGCAGTTACGGGACTGGCTACGAGCAGTACTTC
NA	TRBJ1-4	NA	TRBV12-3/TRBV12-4	CASSRSDSQRLFF	TGTGCCAGCAGTCGATCGGACAGCCAAAGACTGTTTTTT
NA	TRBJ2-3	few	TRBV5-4	CASSLTGPDTQYF	TGTGCCAGCAGTTTGACAGGCCCAGATACGCAGTATTTT
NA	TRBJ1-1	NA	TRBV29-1	CSVSHTLTEAFF	TGCAGCGTTTCACATACCCTCACTGAAGCTTTCTTT
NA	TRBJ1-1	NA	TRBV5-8	CASSLARGNVEAFF	TGTGCCAGCAGCTTGGCCCGAGGAAACGTTGAAGCTTTCTTT
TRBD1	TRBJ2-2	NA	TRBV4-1	CASSHLGQANTGELFF	TGCGCCAGCAGCCATTTGGGACAGGCAAACACCGGGGAGCTGTTTTTT
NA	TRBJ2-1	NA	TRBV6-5	CATRGGVQGNEQFF	TGTGCCACGAGAGGGGGGGTACAGGGCAATGAGCAGTTCTTC
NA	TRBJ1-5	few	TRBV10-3	CAIGGGNQPQHF	TGTGCCATCGGGGGGGGCAATCAGCCCCAGCATTTT